What follows describes a single TCR beta chain. This entry belongs to a study of blood T cell repertoires in COVID-19. Looked up from germline, CDR1 is SEHNR and CDR2 is FQNEAQ (reference sequence). After removal of 5 bases from V and 8 bases from J, the junction contained 7 bases not matched to a gene. CDR3 size: 13 residues. Libraries were prepared by immunoSEQ multiplex PCR; TCRdb keeps only in-frame clonotypes and omits some of them. The table has approximately 500,000 clones, over 75% seen once. The material sequenced was PBMCs or T cells enriched from blood (not recorded which). This sequence originates from a woman aged 40 to 50 who had recovered from COVID-19. This sequence joins TRBV7-9 and TRBJ1-2; 8 bases line up with TRBD1. Here the CDR3 reads CASSPTGERGYTF. The CDR3 DNA sequence: TGTGCCAGCAGCCCGACAGGGGAGCGCGGCTACACCTTC.